This entry is about one T cell receptor (beta chain). The identical CDR3 is also encoded by other nucleotide sequences in the sample. This sample stems from a study of shared clonotypes between healthy human individuals. CDR3 size: 14 residues. The trim removed 3 bases at V and 1 base at J, leaving 2 bases unmatched. Germline CDR1 reads SEHNR; CDR2 reads FQNEAQ (reference sequence). At the deep level, the assay was run. Genomic DNA per cell subset filled all wells of several immunoSEQ plates. Only in-frame clones appear in the TCRdb table, and some are missing; sequencing was by immunoSEQ multiplex PCR. The sample holds over 2 million clones, roughly 95% seen once.

The sequenced sample was naive CD4+ T cells sorted from blood. As to subset: CD45RA+ positively selected. The TCR was taken from a man aged 18 to 30 in good health. The chain is built from TRBV7-9 and TRBJ2-5, with 7 bases that match TRBD1. DNA for the CDR3: TGTGCCAGCAGCTTTAGGGACAGCCAAGAGACCCAGTACTTC. The encoded protein is CASSFRDSQETQYF.